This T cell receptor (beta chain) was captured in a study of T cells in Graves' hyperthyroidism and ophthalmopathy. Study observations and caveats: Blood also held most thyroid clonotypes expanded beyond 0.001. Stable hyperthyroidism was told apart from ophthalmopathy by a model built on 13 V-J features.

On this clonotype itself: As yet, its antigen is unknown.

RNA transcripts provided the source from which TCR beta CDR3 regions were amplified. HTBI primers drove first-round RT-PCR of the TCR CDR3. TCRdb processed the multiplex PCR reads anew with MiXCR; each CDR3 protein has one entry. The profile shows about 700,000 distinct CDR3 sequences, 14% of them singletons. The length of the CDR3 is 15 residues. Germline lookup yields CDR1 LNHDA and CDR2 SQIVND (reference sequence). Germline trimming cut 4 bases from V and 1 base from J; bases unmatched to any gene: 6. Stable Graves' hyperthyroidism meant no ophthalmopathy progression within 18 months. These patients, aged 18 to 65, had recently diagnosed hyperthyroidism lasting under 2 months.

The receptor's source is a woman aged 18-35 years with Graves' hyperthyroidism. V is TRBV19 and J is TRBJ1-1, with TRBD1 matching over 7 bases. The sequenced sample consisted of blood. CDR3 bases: TGTGCCAGTAGTACCTCAGGGGGGAGGAACACTGAAGCTTTCTTT. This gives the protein CASSTSGGRNTEAFF. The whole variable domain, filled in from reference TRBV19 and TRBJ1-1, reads DGGITQSPKYLFRKEGQNVTLSCEQNLNHDAMYWYRQDPGQGLRLIYYSQIVNDFQKGDIAEGYSVSREKKESFPLTVTSAQKNPTAFYLCASSTSGGRNTEAFFGQGTRLTVV.